This T cell receptor (beta chain) stems from a study of control samples from healthy donors and cancer patients. This table comes from immunoSEQ multiplex PCR, and its TCRdb copy is limited to in-frame clones, with some not included. The profile covers under 150,000 clones, with less than 95% appearing a single time and 3.6% taken by the ten largest. Germline CDR1 reads SNHLY; CDR2 reads FYNNEI. The germline V and J ends were trimmed by 6 bases and 2 bases, with 7 bases remaining between them. This CDR3 region has 12 residues. The source material was blood. This chain joins TRBV2 and TRBJ1-2; possible D gene TRBD1, 6 bases. The source is a man aged 25-45 years in good health. In DNA form, the CDR3 reads TGTGCCAGCAGCGACAGGAACTATGGCTACACCTTC. Amino acid sequence: CASSDRNYGYTF.